This TCR beta chain originates from a study of blood T cells in healthy people across ages. Study-wide findings and caveats: It was not known whether donors were CMV positive (a possible confounder of expanded clonotype changes). Long-lived donors carried more naive CD4+ cells and greater diversity than aged donors.

Then a second PCR, running roughly 7 to 11 cycles, was carried out with a sample-barcoded 5' primer and a J-beta primer mix. Every cDNA was tagged by a template-switch adaptor with 12 random nucleotides. MiXCR was run by TCRdb on the 5' RACE reads, yielding one entry per CDR3 protein. The data contain roughly 2 million distinct CDR3 sequences, 49% of them singletons. Trimming pared 3 bases from V and 7 bases from J, leaving 10 bases between. Germline loops: CDR1 DFQATT, CDR2 SNEGSKA (reference sequence). The CDR3 has 12 residues. Remarks on this clonotype: Its antigen is unknown.

V usage is TRBV20-1 and J usage is TRBJ2-1; D may correspond to TRBD1 or TRBD2 (6 bases each). The specimen sequenced was blood. The TCR sequence derives from a woman between 35 and 50 years old in good health. CDR3 nucleotides: TGCAGTGCTAGCCGGGGGCTAAATGAGCAGTTCTTC. Amino acid sequence: CSASRGLNEQFF.